One and the same sample provided the 18 T cell receptor beta chains below, sequenced in a study of blood T cell repertoires in COVID-19. The data were produced by immunoSEQ multiplex PCR, yet TCRdb's version contains in-frame clones alone and is incomplete. The table has some 300,000 clones, 70% to 90% seen once. Material for sequencing was peripheral blood. These receptor sequences come from a woman in her forties or fifties with active or convalescent COVID-19.

This rearrangement joins TRBV9 to TRBJ1-6; possibly TRBD1 for D (6 bases). CDR1 is SGDLS, CDR2 YYNGEE, per germline. This CDR3 has 15 amino acids. Trimming pared 4 bases from V and 6 bases from J, leaving 14 bases between. CDR3 loop: CASSPPGGVNSPLHF. The CDR3, as DNA: TGTGCCAGCAGCCCCCCGGGGGGCGTTAATTCACCCCTCCACTTT.

This chain uses TRBV5-1 with TRBJ1-3, with a weak D call TRBD1 (5 bases). Germline assignment: CDR1 SGHRS and CDR2 YFSETQ. This CDR3 comprises 15 residues. Trimming shortened V by 4 bases and J by 0 bases, and 11 bases separated the two germline ends. This chain's CDR3 is CASSPDTYSGNTIYF. The CDR3 DNA follows: TGCGCCAGCAGCCCGGACACGTACTCTGGAAACACCATATATTTT. Full variable domain (rest looked up from reference TRBV5-1 and TRBJ1-3): KAGVTQTPRYLIKTRGQQVTLSCSPISGHRSVSWYQQTPGQGLQFLFEYFSETQRNKGNFPGRFSGRQFSNSRSEMNVSTLELGDSALYLCASSPDTYSGNTIYFGEGSWLTVV.

The V call is TRBV28, the J call TRBJ1-2; the match to TRBD1 covers 7 bases. V gave up 4 bases and J gave up 8 bases; unmatched junction bases: 4. Germline-derived CDR1 and CDR2 are MDHEN and SYDVKM. CDR3 size: 12 residues. The CDR3 region is CASSYDRVGYTF. In nucleotides, the CDR3 is TGTGCCAGCAGTTACGACAGGGTCGGCTACACCTTC.

This chain joins TRBV4-1 and TRBJ1-2, with D perhaps TRBD1 (5 bases). Per the germline V gene, CDR1 is MGHRA and CDR2 is YSYEKL. Trimming stripped 1 base from V and 8 bases from J, with 14 bases between. This CDR3 has 14 amino acids. CDR3 sequence: CASSQVRGSLGYTF. CDR3 nucleotide sequence: TGCGCCAGCAGCCAAGTACGGGGGTCTTTAGGCTACACCTTC.

This clone was found once. The chain links TRBV4-1 to TRBJ1-6; 12 bases match TRBD1. The germline gives CDR1 MGHRA, CDR2 YSYEKL. The CDR3 is 15 amino acids. The V segment lost 3 bases and the J segment 9 bases; nucleotides outside the gene matches: 3. CDR3 residues: CASSQGQGARSPLHF. The CDR3 DNA sequence: TGCGCCAGCAGCCAGGGACAGGGGGCGCGTTCACCCCTCCACTTT.

The genes are TRBV5-1 and TRBJ2-1; 8 nucleotides agree with TRBD2. Trimming at V came to 9 bases and at J to 2 bases, leaving 7 bases not matched to a gene. The CDR3 is 14 residues long. CDR1 is SGHRS and CDR2 is YFSETQ in the germline V gene. The CDR3 reads CANREGGTYNEQFF. CDR3 sequence (DNA): TGCGCCAATCGGGAGGGAGGGACCTACAATGAGCAGTTCTTC.

This clone appeared a single time. V usage is TRBV24-1 and J usage is TRBJ2-1; 9 bases match TRBD2. The ends lost 4 bases at V and 3 bases at J; junction bases unmatched: 3. The CDR3 covers 15 residues. Germline V gene sequence: CDR1 KGHDR, CDR2 SFDVKD. CDR3 nucleotides: TGTGCCACCAGTGACGTTAGCGGGAGCTACAATGAGCAGTTCTTC. This codes for CATSDVSGSYNEQFF.

The chain uses TRBV28 and TRBJ2-1; 10 positions agree with TRBD2. Unmatched junction bases numbered 5, after V lost 2 bases and J lost 7 bases. Germline assignment: CDR1 MDHEN and CDR2 SYDVKM. The CDR3 extends over 15 amino acids. The DNA for the CDR3 is TGTGCCAGCAGTTTACTAGCGGGAGCGAGTAATGAGCAGTTCTTC. Translating gives CASSLLAGASNEQFF.

The rearrangement joins TRBV4-2 to TRBJ1-1, with a tentative D call TRBD1 (6 bases). The ends were cut back, 4 bases at V and 4 bases at J, with 16 bases in the middle. Germline V gene lookup returns CDR1 LGHNA and CDR2 YNFKEQ. CDR3 length equals 15 residues. Here the CDR3 reads CASSPQMDRTTEAFF. Written as DNA, the CDR3 is TGTGCCAGCAGCCCCCAGATGGACAGAACCACTGAAGCTTTCTTT.

This rearrangement joins TRBV19 to TRBJ1-2; TRBD1 is a possible D gene (6 bases). CDR1 and CDR2 (germline): LNHDA, SQIVND (reference sequence). V was pared by 4 bases and J by 4 bases, with 16 bases between. The CDR3 extends over 15 amino acids. Here the CDR3 reads CASSRGGEMSYGYTF. CDR3 DNA: TGTGCCAGTAGTAGAGGGGGGGAGATGTCCTATGGCTACACCTTC.

In its sample, this clone was seen once. V usage is TRBV5-1 and J usage is TRBJ1-2, with a possible D match to TRBD1 (6 bases). Germline V CDR1 and CDR2: SGHRS, YFSETQ. V was shortened by 4 bases and J by 2 bases, with 12 bases between the two germline ends. The CDR3 is 14 residues long. The CDR3 sequence is CASSQTDRNYGYTF. The CDR3 nucleotides are TGCGCCAGCAGCCAAACGGACAGAAACTATGGCTACACCTTC.

This clone was found once. The chain uses TRBV3-1 (or the pseudogene TRBV3-2) and TRBJ2-1, with TRBD2 as a possible D gene (6 bases). The CDR3 sequence is 18 residues long. V lost 4 bases, J lost 2 bases, and 21 bases lay in between. The germline V gene encodes CDR1 LGHDT and CDR2 YNNKEL (reference sequence). The CDR3 bases are TGTGCCAGCAGCCCTAGGGACTCAGCCATAGGGGCCTACAATGAGCAGTTCTTC. Protein sequence: CASSPRDSAIGAYNEQFF.

The J gene is TRBJ2-5, the V gene TRBV5-1; the match to TRBD2 covers 14 bases. J was trimmed by 5 bases and V by 4 bases; bases with no gene match: 10. Per germline, CDR1 SGHRS and CDR2 YFSETQ. The CDR3 runs to 17 residues. The CDR3 reads CASSPGTSGRVGETQYF. The CDR3, as DNA: TGCGCCAGCAGCCCAGGGACTAGCGGGAGAGTAGGGGAGACCCAGTACTTC.

The chain employs TRBV28 and TRBJ1-6; TRBD1 matches at 8 bases. Looked up from germline, CDR1 is MDHEN and CDR2 is SYDVKM. This CDR3 region has 16 residues. With 5 bases clipped from V and 3 bases from J, the junction kept 6 bases outside the gene matches. CDR3 residues: CASSTDRAYYNSPLHF. The CDR3, as DNA: TGTGCCAGCAGTACGGACAGGGCCTACTATAATTCACCCCTCCACTTT.

The rearrangement joins TRBV19 to TRBJ2-1, with TRBD2 matching over 7 bases. Germline CDR1 LNHDA, CDR2 SQIVND (reference sequence). The ends lost 6 bases at V and 0 bases at J; junction bases unmatched: 8. The CDR3 is 16 residues long. The CDR3: CASRVAGTSSYNEQFF. The DNA for the CDR3 is TGTGCCAGTAGGGTAGCGGGCACAAGCTCCTACAATGAGCAGTTCTTC.

Concerning this clone: Other DNA sequences from this sample encode an identical CDR3 as well. The chain has TRBV19 and TRBJ2-3; D unresolved. This CDR3 contains 12 residues. V was trimmed by 2 bases and J by 5 bases, leaving 5 bases between them. From germline, CDR1 is LNHDA and CDR2 SQIVND (reference sequence). The CDR3 nucleotides read TGTGCCAGTAGTATAAGAGGAGATACGCAGTATTTT. This gives the protein CASSIRGDTQYF.

Only a few counts were recorded for this clone. This sequence joins TRBV24-1 and TRBJ2-5; 12 nucleotides match TRBD1. CDR1 and CDR2 from the germline V gene are KGHDR and SFDVKD. The V and J ends lost 2 bases and 4 bases, in that order; junction bases with no gene match: 1. This CDR3 has 15 residues. The CDR3 sequence is CATSDSGQGAETQYF. The CDR3 DNA reads TGTGCCACCAGTGATTCGGGACAGGGGGCAGAGACCCAGTACTTC.

The chain joins TRBV4-1 to TRBJ1-1; a weak D match, TRBD1 (5 bases). The V gene lost 1 base and the J gene lost 5 bases, with 11 bases spanning the gap. Germline CDR1 reads MGHRA; CDR2 reads YSYEKL. CDR3 size: 14 residues. This CDR3 is CASSQVEGVTEAFF. CDR3 DNA sequence: TGCGCCAGCAGCCAAGTTGAAGGGGTGACTGAAGCTTTCTTT.